The present T cell receptor (beta chain) was sequenced within a study of T cells in Graves' hyperthyroidism and ophthalmopathy. Overall study findings and caveats: Ophthalmopathy got predicted by the model a median about 6.5 months before its onset.

Ten or more counts support this clonotype. Its matching antigen is unknown. Amplification targeted TCR beta CDR3 regions from RNA transcripts. In the first-round RT-PCR of the TCR CDR3, the HTBI primer set was used. TCRdb reanalysed the multiplex PCR reads using MiXCR and keeps one entry per CDR3 protein. Here the sample spans under 300,000 distinct CDR3 sequences, 13% being singletons. The V end lost 4 bases, the J end lost 7 bases, and 23 bases lay between the germline ends. This CDR3 is 17 amino acids long. The V gene is TRBV12-3 or TRBV12-4, the J gene TRBJ2-1; D tentatively fits TRBD1 or TRBD2 (5 bases each). The clonotype originates from a woman aged 25 to 39 with Graves' hyperthyroidism that later progressed to Graves' ophthalmopathy. Input material: blood. CDR3 DNA sequence: TGTGCCAGCAGTTCGGGGAAGATGGGGCAGGAGTGGAATGAGCAGTTCTTC. It specifies CASSSGKMGQEWNEQFF.